A single sample gave rise to the 25 T cell receptor beta chains below, sequenced in a study of blood T cells in healthy people across ages. A second PCR, run for about 6 to 12 cycles, used a sample-barcoded 5' primer plus a J-beta primer mix. TCRdb ran MiXCR on the 5' RACE reads and lists one entry per CDR3 protein. The sample includes 750,000 to 1,000,000 distinct CDR3 sequences, 25% to 30% seen only once; the top ten take 10% to 13%. The data were also submitted as part of a second study, on T cells of mothers and their children.

The sequenced material came from blood. Receptor source: a woman aged 40 to 50 in good health.

This clonotype was picked up many times. The chain carries TRBV7-3 and TRBJ2-7; D ambiguous. Trimming shortened V by 1 base and J by 1 base, and 8 bases separated the two germline ends. The germline gives CDR1 SGHTA, CDR2 FQGTGA. This CDR3 region has 14 residues. The CDR3: CASSLMHGSYEQYF. The CDR3 coding sequence is TGTGCCAGCAGCTTAATGCACGGGTCCTACGAGCAGTACTTC.

The chain uses TRBV10-3 and TRBJ1-4; 7 nucleotides agree with TRBD1. The germline V gene encodes CDR1 ENHRY and CDR2 SYGVKD. The CDR3 has 16 residues. V was clipped by 4 bases and J by 4 bases; unmatched bases: 9. The CDR3 region is CAISGGTAYYNEKLFF. CDR3 bases: TGTGCCATCAGTGGCGGGACAGCCTACTATAATGAAAAACTGTTTTTT.

This rearrangement joins TRBV28 to TRBJ1-5; D is unclear. Germline values: CDR1 MDHEN, CDR2 SYDVKM. V lost 3 bases, J lost 6 bases, and 12 bases lay in between. The CDR3 has 14 residues. The CDR3, as DNA: TGTGCCAGCAGTTTGAGTGTTGTGGGTCAGCCCCAGCATTTT. Translating it yields CASSLSVVGQPQHF.

This clonotype was found a few times. The chain uses TRBV7-2 and TRBJ2-1; TRBD2 agrees at 10 bases. The V gene end was trimmed by 3 bases and the J gene end by 0 bases; junction bases not matched to a gene: 8. This CDR3 contains 18 residues. Per the germline V gene, CDR1 is SGHTA and CDR2 is FQGNSA. The CDR3 DNA reads TGTGCCAGCAGCTTTTACGGGACTAGCGTAAGCTCCTACAATGAGCAGTTCTTC. Translation: CASSFYGTSVSSYNEQFF.

In this sample, this clonotype turned up once. The gene calls are TRBV3-1 and TRBJ2-1; no reliable D call. The V end was cut by 4 bases, the J end by 4 bases, with 23 bases between. CDR3 length: 18 amino acids. Germline CDR1 and CDR2: LGHDT and YNNKEL (reference sequence). The CDR3 protein is CASSPRSLVAWGYNEQFF. CDR3 coding DNA: TGTGCCAGCAGCCCTCGTTCTCTAGTGGCGTGGGGATACAATGAGCAGTTCTTC.

This clonotype was observed at least ten times. The rearrangement joins TRBV7-2 to TRBJ1-4, with 10 bases aligning to TRBD1. The J segment lost 1 base and the V segment lost 3 bases, leaving 2 bases of the junction unmatched. Germline values: CDR1 SGHTA, CDR2 FQGNSA. The CDR3 is 16 amino acids. CDR3 in amino acids: CASSFGQGGTNEKLFF. CDR3 in DNA: TGTGCCAGCAGCTTCGGACAGGGGGGAACTAATGAAAAACTGTTTTTT. The full variable domain, with the rest looked up from reference TRBV7-2 and TRBJ1-4, is GAGVSQSPSNKVTEKGKDVELRCDPISGHTALYWYRQSLGQGLEFLIYFQGNSAPDKSGLPSDRFSAERTGGSVSTLTIQRTQQEDSAVYLCASSFGQGGTNEKLFFGSGTQLSVL.

This clonotype was seen only a few times. The gene calls are TRBV5-1 and TRBJ2-1, with TRBD1 as a possible D gene (6 bases). The CDR3 runs 16 residues. Germline V gives CDR1 SGHRS, CDR2 YFSETQ. V dropped 2 bases and J dropped 5 bases, with 17 bases sitting between them. The CDR3 is CASSFSGTSHNNEQFF. DNA of the CDR3: TGCGCCAGCAGCTTTTCCGGGACATCTCATAACAATGAGCAGTTCTTC.

A note on this clonotype: Possible read error: a much larger clone is one base away. V is TRBV9 and J is TRBJ2-3; D not certain. This CDR3 is 12 amino acids long. The V gene lost 0 bases and the J gene lost 4 bases, with 3 bases spanning the gap. In germline, CDR1 is SGDLS, CDR2 YYNGEE. CDR3 amino acids: CASSVDPDTQYF. In DNA, the CDR3 is TGTGCCAGCAGCGTAGATCCAGATACGCAGTATTTT.

This clonotype showed up just a few times. The rearrangement joins TRBV12-3 or TRBV12-4 to TRBJ1-1; D is uncertain. The CDR3 runs to 12 residues. The V end lost 1 base, the J end lost 6 bases, and 6 bases lay between the germline ends. CDR3 loop: CASSLEGPEAFF. The CDR3 region has the DNA TGTGCCAGCAGTTTAGAAGGTCCTGAAGCTTTCTTT.

Turning to this clonotype: One junction end disagrees with the germline gene, perhaps due to a read error. The gene calls are TRBV20-1 and TRBJ2-2; 8 nucleotides line up with TRBD2. Per germline, CDR1 DFQATT and CDR2 SNEGSKA (reference sequence). CDR3 length: 16 amino acids. DNA of the CDR3: TGCAATGCTGGAGTAGCGGGAAACGGGGACACCGGGGAGCTGTTTTTT. The encoded protein is CNAGVAGNGDTGELFF.

This clonotype showed up many times. This chain connects TRBV30 to TRBJ2-7, with TRBD1 as a possible D gene (5 bases). CDR3 length equals 11 residues. Per germline, CDR1 GTSNPN and CDR2 SVGIG (reference sequence). V lost 5 bases, J lost 3 bases, and 8 bases lay in between. The CDR3 region is CAWDRSYEQYF. For the CDR3, the DNA is TGTGCCTGGGACAGAAGCTACGAGCAGTACTTC.

This chain uses TRBV12-3 or TRBV12-4 with TRBJ1-2; no firm D call. This CDR3 region has 14 residues. V gave up 7 bases and J gave up 2 bases, with 14 bases separating them. DNA for the CDR3: TGTGCCAGCACCCCGGGGTTCGGGAACTATGGCTACACCTTC. Translation: CASTPGFGNYGYTF.

This chain links TRBV5-1 with TRBJ1-2, with 7 bases lining up with TRBD1. The CDR3 is made up of 14 amino acids. V lost 2 bases to trimming and J lost 4 bases; unmatched junction nucleotides: 5. Germline-derived CDR1 and CDR2 are SGHRS and YFSETQ. The CDR3 DNA reads as TGCGCCAGCAGCTTAAACCGGGACAGCTATGGCTACACCTTC. Its protein is CASSLNRDSYGYTF.

The CDR3 here is CASSLASRAGELFF. The DNA for the CDR3 is TGCGCCAGCAGCTTGGCCTCGCGAGCCGGGGAGCTGTTTTTT. The chain recombines TRBV5-1 with TRBJ2-2, with D unresolved. In germline, CDR1 is SGHRS, CDR2 YFSETQ. CDR3 size: 14 residues. The V and J ends lost 0 bases and 6 bases respectively, with 9 bases between them.

The V gene is TRBV28, the J gene TRBJ2-1; TRBD1 agrees at 10 bases. Per germline, CDR1 MDHEN and CDR2 SYDVKM. Unmatched junction bases numbered 8, after V lost 7 bases and J lost 2 bases. The CDR3 has 16 residues. This CDR3 reads CASNIQGQGTYNEQFF. The CDR3 bases are TGTGCCAGCAACATTCAGGGACAGGGGACCTACAATGAGCAGTTCTTC.

This chain connects TRBV15 to TRBJ1-5; D ambiguous. The V gene's germline CDR1 is LNHNV and CDR2 YYDKDF (reference sequence). This CDR3 has 18 residues. The ends were cut back, 0 bases at V and 0 bases at J, with 15 bases in the middle. The CDR3 sequence: CATSRDGGGSNSNQPQHF. The CDR3 nucleotides read TGTGCCACCAGCAGAGATGGTGGAGGGAGCAATAGCAATCAGCCCCAGCATTTT. The variable domain in full, completed from reference TRBV15 and TRBJ1-5, reads DAMVIQNPRYQVTQFGKPVTLSCSQTLNHNVMYWYQQKSSQAPKLLFHYYDKDFNNEADTPDNFQSRRPNTSFCFLDIRSPGLGDTAMYLCATSRDGGGSNSNQPQHFGDGTRLSIL.

A few counts support this clonotype. The chain is built from TRBV3-1 and TRBJ2-1; 11 nucleotides agree with TRBD1. Germline V gives CDR1 LGHDT, CDR2 YNNKEL (reference sequence). The trim removed 5 bases at V and 6 bases at J, leaving 6 bases unmatched. The CDR3 spans 15 residues. This CDR3 reads CASSWDRGYTNEQFF. As DNA, the CDR3 is TGTGCCAGCAGCTGGGACAGGGGGTACACCAATGAGCAGTTCTTC.

The J gene is TRBJ1-2, the V gene TRBV20-1; 8 bases match TRBD1. Germline V gene sequence: CDR1 DFQATT, CDR2 SNEGSKA (reference sequence). Trimming at V came to 8 bases and at J to 3 bases, leaving 14 bases not matched to a gene. This CDR3 has 15 amino acids. The CDR3 region is CSSRKDRDLHYGYTF. As DNA, the CDR3 is TGCAGTTCCCGGAAGGACAGGGACCTCCACTATGGCTACACCTTC.

The CDR3 spells CASSVTDGSYEQYF. CDR3 DNA: TGTGCCAGCAGCGTGACCGACGGGTCCTACGAGCAGTACTTC. V and J are TRBV11-2 and TRBJ2-5; D remains ambiguous. The end of the DNA fits TRBJ2-7 better, so the J call may be wrong. The CDR3 is 14 residues long. CDR1 is SGHAT, CDR2 FQNNGV, per germline.

This clonotype was seen a few times. V gene TRBV3-1 combines with J gene TRBJ2-1; TRBD1 matches 10 bases. Trimming at V came to 3 bases and at J to 6 bases, leaving 5 bases not matched to a gene. This CDR3 has 15 amino acids. The V gene's germline CDR1 is LGHDT and CDR2 YNNKEL (reference sequence). The CDR3 reads CASSQPGQGSNEQFF. For the CDR3, the DNA is TGTGCCAGCAGCCAGCCGGGACAGGGGTCCAATGAGCAGTTCTTC.

Concerning this clonotype itself: At one boundary the junction diverges from the germline segment, which might be a read error. The genes are TRBV5-1 and TRBJ2-7, with 9 bases matching TRBD2. The CDR3 length is 16 residues. The V gene's germline CDR1 is SGHRS and CDR2 YFSETQ. The CDR3 region is CASNLVASGASYEQYF. The CDR3, as DNA: TGCGCCAGCAACTTGGTGGCTAGCGGGGCTTCCTACGAGCAGTACTTC.

A few counts support this clonotype. The CDR3 region has the DNA TGCGCCAGCAGCCAAGATGTCGCAGATACGCAGTATTTT. This translates into CASSQDVADTQYF. J is TRBJ2-3 and V is TRBV4-1; D not resolved. The V gene's germline CDR1 is MGHRA and CDR2 YSYEKL. V was clipped by 0 bases and J by 4 bases, with 5 bases between them. The CDR3 contains 13 residues.

This clonotype was observed a few times. V and J are TRBV6-5 and TRBJ1-5; D uncertain. The V and J ends lost 2 bases and 2 bases respectively, with 7 bases between them. The CDR3 has 14 residues. Germline CDR1 is MNHEY and CDR2 is SVGAGI. CDR3 residues: CASSYRSGNQPQHF. The CDR3 nucleotides read TGTGCCAGCAGTTACCGCTCGGGCAATCAGCCCCAGCATTTT.

As concerns this clonotype: A much larger clone lies one base from this, so it may be a read error. The conserved final phenylalanine or tryptophan is absent from the CDR3, which likely points to a read error. The rearrangement joins TRBV4-1 to TRBJ1-2, with unresolved D. CDR1 and CDR2 from the germline V gene are MGHRA and YSYEKL. CDR3 length equals 13 residues. V lost 3 bases and J 4 bases, leaving 9 bases between the germline ends. CDR3 in amino acids: CASSHRLSYGYTV. The CDR3 DNA sequence: TGCGCCAGCAGCCACCGATTGTCCTATGGCTACACCGTC.

The chain recombines TRBV28 with TRBJ2-3, with D uncertain. Deletions cut 8 bases from V and 2 bases from J, with 11 bases between. Per the germline V gene, CDR1 is MDHEN and CDR2 is SYDVKM. The CDR3 has 13 amino acids. The CDR3: CASCQGFTDTQYF. DNA for the CDR3: TGTGCCAGCTGCCAAGGATTCACAGATACGCAGTATTTT. Supplemented by reference TRBV28 and TRBJ2-3, the full variable domain reads DVKVTQSSRYLVKRTGEKVFLECVQDMDHENMFWYRQDPGLGLRLIYFSYDVKMKEKGDIPEGYSVSREKKERFSLILESASTNQTSMYLCASCQGFTDTQYFGPGTRLTVL.